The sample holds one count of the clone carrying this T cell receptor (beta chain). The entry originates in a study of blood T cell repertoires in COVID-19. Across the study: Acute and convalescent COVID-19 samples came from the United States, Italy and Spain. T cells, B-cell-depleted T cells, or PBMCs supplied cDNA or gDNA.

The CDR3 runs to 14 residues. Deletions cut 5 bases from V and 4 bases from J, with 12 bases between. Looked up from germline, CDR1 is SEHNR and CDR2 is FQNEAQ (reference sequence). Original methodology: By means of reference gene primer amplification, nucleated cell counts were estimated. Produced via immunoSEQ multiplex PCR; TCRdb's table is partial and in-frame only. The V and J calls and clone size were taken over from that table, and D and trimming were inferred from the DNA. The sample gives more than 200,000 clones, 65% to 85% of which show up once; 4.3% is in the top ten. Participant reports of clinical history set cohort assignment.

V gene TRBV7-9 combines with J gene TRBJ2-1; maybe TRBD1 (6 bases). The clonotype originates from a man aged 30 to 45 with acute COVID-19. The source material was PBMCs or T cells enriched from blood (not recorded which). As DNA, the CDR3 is TGTGCCAGCAGCAGACCCACAGGGTACAATGAGCAGTTCTTC. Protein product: CASSRPTGYNEQFF.